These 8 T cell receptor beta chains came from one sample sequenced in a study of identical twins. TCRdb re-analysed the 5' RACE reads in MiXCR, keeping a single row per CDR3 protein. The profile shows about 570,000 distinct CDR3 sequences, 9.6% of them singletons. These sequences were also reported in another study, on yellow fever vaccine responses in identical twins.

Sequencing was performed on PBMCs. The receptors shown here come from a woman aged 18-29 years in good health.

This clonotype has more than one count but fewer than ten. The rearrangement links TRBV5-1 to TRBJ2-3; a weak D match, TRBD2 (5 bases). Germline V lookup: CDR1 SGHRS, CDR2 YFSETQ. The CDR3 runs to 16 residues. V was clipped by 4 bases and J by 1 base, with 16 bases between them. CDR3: CASSPNPWGGTDTQYF. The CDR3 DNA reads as TGCGCCAGCAGCCCGAACCCCTGGGGAGGCACAGATACGCAGTATTTT. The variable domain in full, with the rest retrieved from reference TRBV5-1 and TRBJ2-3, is KAGVTQTPRYLIKTRGQQVTLSCSPISGHRSVSWYQQTPGQGLQFLFEYFSETQRNKGNFPGRFSGRQFSNSRSEMNVSTLELGDSALYLCASSPNPWGGTDTQYFGPGTRLTVL.

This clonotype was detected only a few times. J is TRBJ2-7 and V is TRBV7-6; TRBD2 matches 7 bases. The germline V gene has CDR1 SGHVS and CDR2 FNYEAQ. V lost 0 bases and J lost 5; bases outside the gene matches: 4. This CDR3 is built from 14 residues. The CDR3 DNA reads TGTGCCAGCAGCTTAGCGGGGGGGGGACACGAGCAGTACTTC. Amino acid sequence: CASSLAGGGHEQYF.

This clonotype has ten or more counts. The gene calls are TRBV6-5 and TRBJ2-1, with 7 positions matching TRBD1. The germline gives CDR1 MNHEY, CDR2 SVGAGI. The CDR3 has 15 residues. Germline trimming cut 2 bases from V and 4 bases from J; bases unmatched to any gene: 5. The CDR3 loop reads CASSYGQASYNEQFF. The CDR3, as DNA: TGTGCCAGCAGTTACGGACAGGCCAGTTACAATGAGCAGTTCTTC.

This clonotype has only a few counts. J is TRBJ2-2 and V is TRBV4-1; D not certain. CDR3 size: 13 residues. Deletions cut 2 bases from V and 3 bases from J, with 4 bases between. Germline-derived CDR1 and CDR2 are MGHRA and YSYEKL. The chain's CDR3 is CASSQIDTGELFF. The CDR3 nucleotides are TGCGCCAGCAGCCAAATTGACACCGGGGAGCTGTTTTTT.

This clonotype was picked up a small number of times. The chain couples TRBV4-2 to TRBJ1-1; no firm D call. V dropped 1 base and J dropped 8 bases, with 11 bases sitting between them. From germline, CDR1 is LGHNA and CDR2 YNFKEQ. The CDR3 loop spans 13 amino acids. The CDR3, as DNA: TGTGCCAGCAGCCAAGCTCCAGGAGTCGAAGCTTTCTTT. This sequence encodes CASSQAPGVEAFF.

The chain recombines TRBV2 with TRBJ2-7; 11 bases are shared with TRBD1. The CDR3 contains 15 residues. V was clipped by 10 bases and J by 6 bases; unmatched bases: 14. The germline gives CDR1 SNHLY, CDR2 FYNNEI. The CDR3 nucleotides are TGTGCCACCAGCGGCCTAGGACAGGGGGCGCGCGAGCAGTACTTC. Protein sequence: CATSGLGQGAREQYF.

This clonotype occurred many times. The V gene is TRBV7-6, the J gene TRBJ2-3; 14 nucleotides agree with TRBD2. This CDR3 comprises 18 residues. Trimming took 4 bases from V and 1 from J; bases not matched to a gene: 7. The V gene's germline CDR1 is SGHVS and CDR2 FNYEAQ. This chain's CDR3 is CASSSGPTSGRGTDTQYF. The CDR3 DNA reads TGTGCCAGCAGCTCCGGCCCGACTAGCGGGAGGGGCACAGATACGCAGTATTTT.

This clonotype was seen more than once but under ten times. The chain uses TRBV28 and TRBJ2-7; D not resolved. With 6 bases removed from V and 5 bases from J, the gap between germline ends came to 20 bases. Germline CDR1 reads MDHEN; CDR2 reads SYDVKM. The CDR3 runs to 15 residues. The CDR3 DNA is TGTGCCAGCAGAAAGGGATTAGCCGGGTGGGACGAGCAGTACTTC. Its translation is CASRKGLAGWDEQYF.